Sequencing of this T cell receptor beta chain was carried out in a study of OX40 agonist ivuxolimab in advanced cancers. Notes on the study in general: Clonal expansion from baseline to week 6 occurred in both CD4+ and CD8+ T cells.

A note on this clone: Antigen specificity is unknown.

V was cut by 5 bases and J by 2 bases, with 12 bases left in between. Germline V gene sequence: CDR1 SEHNR, CDR2 FQNEAQ (reference sequence). The CDR3 is 14 amino acids. No patient had autoimmune disease or received systemic immunosuppression. Generated by immunoSEQ multiplex PCR, the TCRdb table keeps only in-frame clones and is missing some. The sample has tens of thousands of clones; roughly 76% are singletons. This TCR was recovered from an adult with an advanced solid tumor such as melanoma, head and neck, liver or kidney cancer. The chain joins TRBV7-9 to TRBJ2-5; a weak D match, TRBD2 (6 bases). Sequencing used CD4+ or CD8+ T cells sorted from blood, obtained in a trial of the OX40 agonist ivuxolimab. The CDR3 region is CASSRPAGQETQYF. CDR3 sequence (DNA): TGTGCCAGCAGCCGACCGGCGGGGCAAGAGACCCAGTACTTC. The full variable domain, its missing parts supplied by reference TRBV7-9 and TRBJ2-5, is DTGVSQNPRHKITKRGQNVTFRCDPISEHNRLYWYRQTLGQGPEFLTYFQNEAQLEKSRLLSDRFSAERPKGSFSTLEIQRTEQGDSAMYLCASSRPAGQETQYFGPGTRLLVL.